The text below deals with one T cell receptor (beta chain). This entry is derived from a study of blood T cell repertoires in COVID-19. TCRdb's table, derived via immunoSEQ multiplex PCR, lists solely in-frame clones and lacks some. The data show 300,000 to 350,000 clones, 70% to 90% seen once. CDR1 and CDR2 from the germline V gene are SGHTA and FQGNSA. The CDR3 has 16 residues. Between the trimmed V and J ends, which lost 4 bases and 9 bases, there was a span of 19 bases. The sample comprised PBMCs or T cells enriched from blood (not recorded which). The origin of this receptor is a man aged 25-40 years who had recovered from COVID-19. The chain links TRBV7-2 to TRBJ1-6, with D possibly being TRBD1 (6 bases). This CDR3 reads CASSSYFGGGTSPLHF. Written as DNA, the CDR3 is TGTGCCAGCAGCTCTTACTTCGGGGGGGGCACTTCACCCCTCCACTTT.